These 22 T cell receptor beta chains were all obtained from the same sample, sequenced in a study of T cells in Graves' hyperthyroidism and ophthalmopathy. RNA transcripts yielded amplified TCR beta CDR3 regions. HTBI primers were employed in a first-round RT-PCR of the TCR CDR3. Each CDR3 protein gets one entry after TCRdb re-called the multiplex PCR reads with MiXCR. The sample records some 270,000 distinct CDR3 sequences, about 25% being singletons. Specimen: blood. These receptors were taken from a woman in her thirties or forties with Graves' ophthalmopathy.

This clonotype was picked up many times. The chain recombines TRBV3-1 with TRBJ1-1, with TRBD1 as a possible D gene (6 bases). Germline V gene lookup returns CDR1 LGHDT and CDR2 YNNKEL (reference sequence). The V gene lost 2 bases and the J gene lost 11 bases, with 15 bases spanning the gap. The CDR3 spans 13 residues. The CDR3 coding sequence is TGTGCCAGCAGCCAAAAACCTAGGGGGTATGCTTTCTTT. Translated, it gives CASSQKPRGYAFF.

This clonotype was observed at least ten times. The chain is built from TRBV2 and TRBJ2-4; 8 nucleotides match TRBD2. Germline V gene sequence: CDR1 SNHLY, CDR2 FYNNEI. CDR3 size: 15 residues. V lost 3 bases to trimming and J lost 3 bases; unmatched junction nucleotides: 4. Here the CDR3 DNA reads TGTGCCAGCAGTGACCCAGCGGGGGACAAAAACATTCAGTACTTC. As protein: CASSDPAGDKNIQYF.

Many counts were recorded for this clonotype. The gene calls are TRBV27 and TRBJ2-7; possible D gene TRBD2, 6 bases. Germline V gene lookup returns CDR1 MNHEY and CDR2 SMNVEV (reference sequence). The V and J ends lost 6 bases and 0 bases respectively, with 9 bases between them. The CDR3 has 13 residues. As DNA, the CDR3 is TGTGCCAGCAGGGGTAGCGGCTCCTACGAGCAGTACTTC. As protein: CASRGSGSYEQYF.

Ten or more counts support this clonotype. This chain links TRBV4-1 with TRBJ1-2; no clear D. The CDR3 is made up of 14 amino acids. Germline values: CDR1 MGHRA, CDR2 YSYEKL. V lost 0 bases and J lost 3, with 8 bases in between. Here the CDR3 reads CASSQEGRDYGYTF. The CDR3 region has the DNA TGCGCCAGCAGCCAAGAGGGCAGAGACTATGGCTACACCTTC.

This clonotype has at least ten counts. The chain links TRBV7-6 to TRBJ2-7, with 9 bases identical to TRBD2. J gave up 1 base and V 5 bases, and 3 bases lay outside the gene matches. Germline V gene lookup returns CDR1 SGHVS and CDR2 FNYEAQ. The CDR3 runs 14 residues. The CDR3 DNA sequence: TGTGCCAGCAGCCTAAGCGGGGGGTCCTACGAGCAGTACTTC. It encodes CASSLSGGSYEQYF.

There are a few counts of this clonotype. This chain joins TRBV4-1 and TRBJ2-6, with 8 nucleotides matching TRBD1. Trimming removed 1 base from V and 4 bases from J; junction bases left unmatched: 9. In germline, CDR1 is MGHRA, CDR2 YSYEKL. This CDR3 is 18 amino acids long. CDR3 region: CASSQVGGRGLGANVLTF. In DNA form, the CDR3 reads TGCGCCAGCAGCCAAGTAGGAGGCAGGGGGCTAGGGGCCAACGTCCTGACTTTC.

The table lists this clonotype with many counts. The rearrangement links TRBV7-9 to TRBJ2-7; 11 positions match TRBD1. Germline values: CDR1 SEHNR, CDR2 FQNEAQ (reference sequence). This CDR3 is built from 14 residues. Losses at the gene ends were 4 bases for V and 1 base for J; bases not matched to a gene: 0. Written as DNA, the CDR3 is TGTGCCAGCAGCTGGGACAGGGGGTCCTACGAGCAGTACTTC. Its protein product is CASSWDRGSYEQYF.

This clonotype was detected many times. CDR3: CASSQTGTGGTKSSGNTIYF. Here the CDR3 DNA reads TGTGCCAGCAGCCAGACCGGGACAGGGGGGACCAAGAGCTCTGGAAACACCATATATTTT. The V call is TRBV4-2, the J call TRBJ1-3; the match to TRBD1 covers 11 bases. CDR1 is LGHNA and CDR2 is YNFKEQ in the germline V gene. This CDR3 is built from 20 residues. V trimming: 3 bases; J trimming: 0 bases; junction bases outside the gene matches: 13.

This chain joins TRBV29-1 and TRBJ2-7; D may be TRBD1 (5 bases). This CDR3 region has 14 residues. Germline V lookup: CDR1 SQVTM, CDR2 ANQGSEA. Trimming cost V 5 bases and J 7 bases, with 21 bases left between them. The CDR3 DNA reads TGCAGCGTTATATGGGGCAGGGTATTGGGTGAGCAGTACTTC. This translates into CSVIWGRVLGEQYF.

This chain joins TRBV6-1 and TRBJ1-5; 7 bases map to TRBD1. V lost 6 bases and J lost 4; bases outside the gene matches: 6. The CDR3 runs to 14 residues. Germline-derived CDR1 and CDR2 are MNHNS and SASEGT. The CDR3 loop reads CASRRRDSNQPQHF. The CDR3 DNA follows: TGTGCCAGCAGGCGACGGGACAGTAATCAGCCCCAGCATTTT.

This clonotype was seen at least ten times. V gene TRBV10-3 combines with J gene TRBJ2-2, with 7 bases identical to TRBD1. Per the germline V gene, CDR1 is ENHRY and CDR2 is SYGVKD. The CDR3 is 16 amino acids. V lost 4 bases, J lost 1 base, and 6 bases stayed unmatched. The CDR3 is CAISARDSLNTGELFF. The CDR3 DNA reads TGTGCCATCAGTGCTCGGGACAGTCTGAACACCGGGGAGCTGTTTTTT.

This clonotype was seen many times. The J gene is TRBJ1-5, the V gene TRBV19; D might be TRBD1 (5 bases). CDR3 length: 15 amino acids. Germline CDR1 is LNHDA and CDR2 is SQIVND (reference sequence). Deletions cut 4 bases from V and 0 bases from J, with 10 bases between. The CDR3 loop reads CASSTGLLSNQPQHF. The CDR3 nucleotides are TGTGCCAGTAGTACAGGGCTCCTTAGCAATCAGCCCCAGCATTTT.

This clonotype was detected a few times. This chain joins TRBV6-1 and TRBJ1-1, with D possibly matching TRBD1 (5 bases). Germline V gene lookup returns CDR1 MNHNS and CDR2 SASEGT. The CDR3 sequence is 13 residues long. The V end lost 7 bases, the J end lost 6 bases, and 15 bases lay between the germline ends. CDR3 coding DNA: TGTGCCAGCACGCCGGACCCCAGGGCTGAAGCTTTCTTT. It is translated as CASTPDPRAEAFF.

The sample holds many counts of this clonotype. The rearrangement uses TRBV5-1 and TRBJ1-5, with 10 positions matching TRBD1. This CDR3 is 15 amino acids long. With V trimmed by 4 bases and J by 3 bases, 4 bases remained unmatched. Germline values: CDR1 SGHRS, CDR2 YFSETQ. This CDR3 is CASSPGQGVNQPQHF. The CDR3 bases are TGCGCCAGCAGCCCAGGACAGGGGGTCAATCAGCCCCAGCATTTT.

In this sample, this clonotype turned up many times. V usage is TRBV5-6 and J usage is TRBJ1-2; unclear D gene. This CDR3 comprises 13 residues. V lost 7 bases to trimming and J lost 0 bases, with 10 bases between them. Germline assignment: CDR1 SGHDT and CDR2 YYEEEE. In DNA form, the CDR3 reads TGTGCCAGCGTACAGAGACCTAACTATGGCTACACCTTC. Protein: CASVQRPNYGYTF.

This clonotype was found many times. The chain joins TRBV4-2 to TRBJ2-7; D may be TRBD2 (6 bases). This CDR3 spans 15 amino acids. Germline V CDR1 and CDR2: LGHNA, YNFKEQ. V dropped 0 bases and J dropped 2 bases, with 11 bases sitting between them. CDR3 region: CASSQDASDPYEQYF. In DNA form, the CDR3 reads TGTGCCAGCAGCCAAGACGCTAGCGACCCCTACGAGCAGTACTTC.

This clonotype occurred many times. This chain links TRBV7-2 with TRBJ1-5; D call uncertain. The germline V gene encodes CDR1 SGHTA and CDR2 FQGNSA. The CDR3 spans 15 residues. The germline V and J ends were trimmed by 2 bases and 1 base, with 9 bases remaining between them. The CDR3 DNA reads TGTGCCAGCAGCTTAAGTCTGCAGAGCAATCAGCCCCAGCATTTT. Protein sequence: CASSLSLQSNQPQHF.

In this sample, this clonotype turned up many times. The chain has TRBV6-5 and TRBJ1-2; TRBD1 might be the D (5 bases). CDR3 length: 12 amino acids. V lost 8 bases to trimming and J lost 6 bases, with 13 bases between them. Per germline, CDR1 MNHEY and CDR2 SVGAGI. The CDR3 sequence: CASGRGGHGYTF. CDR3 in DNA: TGTGCCAGCGGCCGTGGGGGACATGGCTACACCTTC.

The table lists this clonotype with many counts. The CDR3 loop reads CASRTYRDRALETQYF. The DNA for the CDR3 is TGTGCCAGCAGGACGTACCGGGACAGGGCCTTGGAGACCCAGTACTTC. V is TRBV6-2 or TRBV6-3 and J is TRBJ2-5, with 9 bases lining up with TRBD1. In germline, CDR1 is MNHEY, CDR2 SVGEGT. V lost 6 bases to trimming and J lost 5 bases; unmatched junction nucleotides: 13. CDR3 length: 16 amino acids.

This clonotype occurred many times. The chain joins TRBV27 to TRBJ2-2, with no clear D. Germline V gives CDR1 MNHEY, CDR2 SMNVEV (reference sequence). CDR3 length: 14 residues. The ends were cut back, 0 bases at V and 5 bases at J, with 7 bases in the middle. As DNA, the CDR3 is TGTGCCAGCAGTTTATCAATTGGGACCGGGGAGCTGTTTTTT. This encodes CASSLSIGTGELFF.

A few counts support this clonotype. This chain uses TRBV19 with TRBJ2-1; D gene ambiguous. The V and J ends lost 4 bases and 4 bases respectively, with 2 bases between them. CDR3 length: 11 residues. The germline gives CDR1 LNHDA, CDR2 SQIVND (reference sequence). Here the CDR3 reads CASSNYNEQFF. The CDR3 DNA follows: TGTGCCAGTAGTAATTACAATGAGCAGTTCTTC.

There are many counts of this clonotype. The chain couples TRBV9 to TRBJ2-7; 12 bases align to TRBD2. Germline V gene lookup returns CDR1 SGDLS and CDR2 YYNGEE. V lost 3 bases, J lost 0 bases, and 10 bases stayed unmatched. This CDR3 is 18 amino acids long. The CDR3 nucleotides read TGTGCCAGCAGCGAGCAGGGACTAGCGGGCGAAATCTCCTACGAGCAGTACTTC. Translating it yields CASSEQGLAGEISYEQYF.